Following are 14 T cell receptor beta chains from one sample sequenced in a study of cytomegalovirus exposure and HLA in healthy donors. This PCR relied on a set of 60 Vbeta primers and 13 Jbeta primers. Repertoires were generated with immunoSEQ multiplex PCR, while TCRdb's copy carries only in-frame clones and drops some. The data hold about 150,000 clones, with about three quarters observed a single time. Sequencing was performed on PBMCs. The receptors originated from a woman younger than 45 in good health and CMV-seronegative.

This clone was observed a handful of times. The V gene is TRBV15, the J gene TRBJ2-3; D might be TRBD2 (6 bases). The CDR3 extends over 15 amino acids. The germline gives CDR1 LNHNV, CDR2 YYDKDF (reference sequence). Deletions cut 0 bases from V and 0 bases from J, with 7 bases between. CDR3: CATSREGGSTDTQYF. CDR3 DNA sequence: TGTGCCACCAGCAGAGAGGGAGGCAGCACAGATACGCAGTATTTT.

The chain links TRBV5-4 to TRBJ1-4; D gene ambiguous. The germline V gene has CDR1 SGHNT and CDR2 YYREEE (reference sequence). This CDR3 comprises 13 residues. Trimming shortened V by 4 bases and J by 5 bases, and 9 bases separated the two germline ends. The CDR3 sequence is CASSLFVNEKLFF. The CDR3 region has the DNA TGTGCCAGCAGCCTCTTCGTGAATGAAAAACTGTTTTTT.

This clone showed up just a few times. V is TRBV13 and J is TRBJ2-1, with D perhaps TRBD1 (6 bases). In germline, CDR1 is PRHDT, CDR2 FYEKMQ (reference sequence). The CDR3 has 13 residues. V lost 5 bases and J lost 9, with 14 bases in between. The CDR3 is CASSARGIPEQFF. Here the CDR3 DNA reads TGTGCCAGCAGCGCTAGGGGGATCCCTGAGCAGTTCTTC.

This chain uses TRBV5-1 with TRBJ1-1; D ambiguous. V dropped 4 bases and J dropped 3 bases, with 13 bases sitting between them. CDR3 length: 14 residues. Looked up from germline, CDR1 is SGHRS and CDR2 is YFSETQ. The CDR3 DNA reads as TGCGCCAGCAGCCCCCAAGGCGGGGACACTGAAGCTTTCTTT. It is translated as CASSPQGGDTEAFF.

The chain links TRBV6-1 to TRBJ1-5; D uncertain. This CDR3 has 15 amino acids. The V end lost 2 bases, the J end lost 4 bases, and 12 bases lay between the germline ends. Germline CDR1 MNHNS, CDR2 SASEGT. The CDR3 spells CASSEPRGRNQPQHF. The DNA for the CDR3 is TGTGCCAGCAGTGAACCCCGTGGGAGGAATCAGCCCCAGCATTTT.

The CDR3 region is CAISAGVGQARETQYF. CDR3 nucleotide sequence: TGTGCCATCAGCGCCGGCGTCGGACAGGCCAGGGAGACCCAGTACTTC. The gene calls are TRBV10-3 and TRBJ2-5, with 7 bases lining up with TRBD1. The CDR3 covers 16 residues. CDR1 and CDR2 (germline): ENHRY, SYGVKD. J was trimmed by 5 bases and V by 6 bases; bases with no gene match: 15.

V is TRBV30 and J is TRBJ1-1, with unresolved D. The CDR3 has 13 residues. Germline CDR1 GTSNPN, CDR2 SVGIG (reference sequence). The V end lost 0 bases, the J end lost 4 bases, and 9 bases lay between the germline ends. Here the CDR3 DNA reads TGTGCCTGGAGTGTACTTGAGGGCACTGAAGCTTTCTTT. Protein sequence: CAWSVLEGTEAFF.

V gene TRBV29-1 combines with J gene TRBJ1-1; TRBD1 aligns across 9 bases. In germline, CDR1 is SQVTM, CDR2 ANQGSEA. The CDR3 contains 20 residues. The V and J ends lost 5 bases and 1 base, in that order; junction bases with no gene match: 23. The CDR3 DNA reads as TGCAGCGTTAAGGCGGCACAGTCTTGGACAGGGGAGGATAGGAACACTGAAGCTTTCTTT. This translates into CSVKAAQSWTGEDRNTEAFF.

This rearrangement joins TRBV5-1 to TRBJ1-2; 7 bases are shared with TRBD1. Germline V gene data show CDR1 as SGHRS and CDR2 as YFSETQ. J lost 8 bases, V lost 0 bases, and 4 bases had no gene match. The CDR3 totals 13 residues. CDR3 nucleotide sequence: TGCGCCAGCAGCTTGGGAGGGGGCCGAGGCTACACCTTC. Amino acid sequence: CASSLGGGRGYTF.

The chain joins TRBV4-2 to TRBJ2-3, with D tentatively TRBD2 (5 bases). Germline CDR1 is LGHNA and CDR2 is YNFKEQ. Trimming removed 7 bases from V and 3 bases from J, with 26 bases in between. The CDR3 spans 18 residues. CDR3 sequence (DNA): TGTGCCAGCACCCAGAACCCAAGGCTTTCCGGAGGTACAGATACGCAGTATTTT. Amino acids: CASTQNPRLSGGTDTQYF.

CDR3 nucleotides: TGTGCCAGCAGTGGGGCCCTCCAGCTGAACTCTGGAAACACCATATATTTT. Residues: CASSGALQLNSGNTIYF. V gene TRBV6-1 combines with J gene TRBJ1-3; no firm D call. There are 17 residues in the CDR3. From germline, CDR1 is MNHNS and CDR2 SASEGT. V lost 4 bases to trimming and J lost 0 bases, with 16 bases between them.

V is TRBV5-6 and J is TRBJ1-2; D gene unclear. Deletions cut 0 bases from V and 8 bases from J, with 11 bases between. Per the germline V gene, CDR1 is SGHDT and CDR2 is YYEEEE. The CDR3 covers 13 residues. This chain's CDR3 is CASSLERAGGYTF. DNA for the CDR3: TGTGCCAGCAGCTTGGAAAGGGCGGGCGGCTACACCTTC.

The chain recombines TRBV2 with TRBJ2-1; tentatively, D is TRBD2 (5 bases). The V end was cut by 8 bases, the J end by 4 bases, with 15 bases between. The CDR3 consists of 14 residues. The V gene's germline CDR1 is SNHLY and CDR2 FYNNEI. CDR3: CASWTASSYNEQFF. CDR3 DNA sequence: TGTGCCAGCTGGACCGCTAGCTCGTACAATGAGCAGTTCTTC.

This rearrangement joins TRBV27 to TRBJ1-1; TRBD1 aligns across 10 bases. The CDR3 sequence is 14 residues long. The germline V gene has CDR1 MNHEY and CDR2 SMNVEV (reference sequence). V dropped 2 bases and J dropped 13; count of bases not matched to a gene: 10. The CDR3 DNA sequence: TGTGCCAGCAGTTTAGGGACAGGGGAAATCGGCAATTTCTTT. This encodes CASSLGTGEIGNFF.